This TCR beta chain emerged from a study of CD8+ T cells in alopecia areata. cDNA prepared by RNA extraction and subsequent reverse transcription served as the template for sequencing. The protocol was immunoSEQ multiplex PCR, while the TCRdb copy is restricted to in-frame clones and leaves out a portion. This table has roughly 180,000 clones, roughly 60% appearing once. The CDR3 has 17 residues. V lost 5 bases, J lost 2 bases, and 14 bases stayed unmatched. The germline V gene encodes CDR1 SGHVS and CDR2 FQNEAQ. This clone was recorded once. The material sequenced was CD4+ T cells sorted from blood, taken at week 0. The TCR originated in a human donor with alopecia areata. The chain employs TRBV7-8 and TRBJ2-7; the match to TRBD1 covers 8 bases. The DNA for the CDR3 is TGTGCCAGCAGCCGCACACTCGGGACAGGCCATACCTACGAGCAGTACTTC. Protein sequence: CASSRTLGTGHTYEQYF.